These T cell receptor beta chains were read from a single sample in a study of blood T cell repertoires in COVID-19. Measured with immunoSEQ multiplex PCR; TCRdb has only the in-frame clones, and not every one. The table has about 20,000 clones, 80% to 95% seen once. Source material: peripheral blood. The receptors come from a woman aged 50 to 65 with active COVID-19. CDR3s include the opening cysteine and the closing phenylalanine or tryptophan. Each record gives: D gene, J gene, clone size, V gene, CDR3 DNA, CDR3 protein. A D gene is named only where the DNA matches it firmly. Part of the rows lack a size; the others show once, few, many or a class for expanded clones.

.	TRBJ1-1	.	TRBV28	TGTGCCAGCAGGCGGTTGGAGAACACTGAAGCTTTCTTT	CASRRLENTEAFF
TRBD1	TRBJ2-3	.	TRBV19	TGTGCCAGTAGTATAGTGGGACAGGGTACAGATACGCAGTATTTT	CASSIVGQGTDTQYF
TRBD1	TRBJ1-2	.	TRBV6-6	TGTGCCAGCAGTTACTCGACAGGGGAAGGCTACACCTTC	CASSYSTGEGYTF
.	TRBJ2-3	.	TRBV28	TGTGCCAGCAGTTTCCGTAGAGGTTATACGCAGTATTTT	CASSFRRGYTQYF
TRBD1	TRBJ2-7	.	TRBV5-1	TGCGCCAGCAGCTGGACAGGAGACGAGCAGTACTTC	CASSWTGDEQYF
TRBD2	TRBJ2-1	.	TRBV27	TGTGCCAGCAGTCCCCGGACTAGCGTCTACAATGAGCAGTTCTTC	CASSPRTSVYNEQFF
.	TRBJ1-3	.	TRBV3-1/TRBV3-2	TGTGCCAGCAGCCTGTCAGGAAACACCATATATTTT	CASSLSGNTIYF
TRBD1	TRBJ1-1	.	TRBV9	TGTGCCAGCAGCGCTTCCGGGACAGGGTACACTGAAGCTTTCTTT	CASSASGTGYTEAFF
.	TRBJ2-1	.	TRBV5-1	TGCGCCAGCAGCCCTGAGGCTGGGGCAGGTAGGAATGAGCAGTTCTTC	CASSPEAGAGRNEQFF
.	TRBJ1-1	.	TRBV10-3	TGTGCCATCAGTGAGAATGCGGGGAACACTGAAGCTTTCTTT	CAISENAGNTEAFF
.	TRBJ1-4	.	TRBV28	TGTGCCAGCAGGGACGACAGGAGGAATGAAAAACTGTTTTTT	CASRDDRRNEKLFF
.	TRBJ2-6	.	TRBV7-2	TGTGCCAGCAGCTTAGGAGGCGGTCGGAAGTCTGGGGCCAACGTCCTGACTTTC	CASSLGGGRKSGANVLTF
TRBD1	TRBJ1-2	.	TRBV11-2	TGTGCCAGCAGCTCCCCCGAGGGGGCGACCGGCTACACCTTC	CASSSPEGATGYTF
.	TRBJ2-1	.	TRBV7-9	TGTGCCAGCAGCACAGGGACTACCATAACCTACAATGAGCAGTTCTTC	CASSTGTTITYNEQFF
.	TRBJ2-3	.	TRBV5-1	TGCGCCAGCAGCTTGGCACAGGGAGATACGCAGTATTTT	CASSLAQGDTQYF
TRBD1	TRBJ2-5	.	TRBV7-9	TGTGCCAGCAGTTCCGACAGGGACGGAAATCAAGAGACCCAGTACTTC	CASSSDRDGNQETQYF
.	TRBJ2-4	.	TRBV6-1	TGTGCCAGCAGTGAAGGTGGGAGGTACGGCATTCAGTACTTC	CASSEGGRYGIQYF
TRBD2	TRBJ2-7	.	TRBV23-1	TGCGCCAGCAGTCAGGTCGGACTAGCCGACCACGAGCAGTACTTC	CASSQVGLADHEQYF
.	TRBJ2-7	.	TRBV29-1	TGCAGCGTTGAAGACCTACAGGACTACGAGCAGTACTTC	CSVEDLQDYEQYF
TRBD1	TRBJ1-5	.	TRBV6-5	TGTGCCAGCCAGGGACAGGGTGGGATTCAGCCCCAGCATTTT	CASQGQGGIQPQHF
TRBD2	TRBJ2-1	.	TRBV5-1	TGCGCCAGCCTAGGACTAGCGGGATCCAATGAGCAGTTCTTC	CASLGLAGSNEQFF
TRBD2	TRBJ2-1	.	TRBV7-9	TGTGCCAGCAGCATCAGGACTAGCGGGAGCAATGAGCAGTTCTTC	CASSIRTSGSNEQFF
TRBD1	TRBJ2-2	.	TRBV18	TGTGCCAGCTCGCCGCGCCCGGGACAGGGTTACACCGGGGAGCTGTTTTTT	CASSPRPGQGYTGELFF
.	TRBJ2-1	.	TRBV5-6	TGTGCCAGCAGCTCCTACGACTCCCAACCCCTCAACAATGAGCAGTTCTTC	CASSSYDSQPLNNEQFF
.	TRBJ2-3	.	TRBV11-2	TGTGCCAGCAGCCCTCGTCTCGGAGGCACAGATACGCAGTATTTT	CASSPRLGGTDTQYF
TRBD1	TRBJ2-1	.	TRBV7-3	TGTGCCAGCAGCCAAACAGGGGGCCGGGATGAGCAGTTCTTC	CASSQTGGRDEQFF
TRBD1	TRBJ1-3	.	TRBV9	TGTGCCAGCAGCGTGGGGACAGGGGGCGCATCTGGAAACACCATATATTTT	CASSVGTGGASGNTIYF
TRBD2	TRBJ2-3	.	TRBV29-1	TGCAGCGTTGGGACTAGCGGGAGTGGTGGAGATACGCAGTATTTT	CSVGTSGSGGDTQYF
.	TRBJ1-1	.	TRBV25-1	TGTGCCAGCAGTGTCCCGGGACACGAAGCTTTCTTT	CASSVPGHEAFF
.	TRBJ1-1	once	TRBV2	TGTGCCAGCAGTGTCGGGGGGGCGCATACTGAAGCTTTCTTT	CASSVGGAHTEAFF
.	TRBJ1-5	.	TRBV28	TGTGCCAGCATTAAGACAGCTAGCAATCAGCCCCAGCATTTT	CASIKTASNQPQHF
TRBD1	TRBJ1-2	.	TRBV19	TGTGCCAGTAGTGCACCCGGGACAGGGCGTCGCTATGGCTACACCTTC	CASSAPGTGRRYGYTF
.	TRBJ1-2	.	TRBV5-1	TGCGCCAGCAGCGAGGGGCAGGGGCGCCTCGGGGGCTACACCTTC	CASSEGQGRLGGYTF
.	TRBJ1-2	once	TRBV11-2	TGTGCCAGCAGCTTGGAGCACCTAGTCGCCTTC	CASSLEHLVAF
TRBD2	TRBJ2-7	.	TRBV25-1	TGTGCCAGCAGTTCTCTAGCGGGGAGCTCCTACGAGCAGTACTTC	CASSSLAGSSYEQYF
TRBD1	TRBJ1-4	.	TRBV28	TGTGCCACGGACAGGGGTGGGGAAAAACTGTTTTTT	CATDRGGEKLFF
TRBD1	TRBJ1-1	once	TRBV5-1	TGCGCCAGCAGCTTGGTTCAGGGGGGAATCATGAACACTGAAGCTTTCTTT	CASSLVQGGIMNTEAFF
.	TRBJ2-5	.	TRBV7-2	TGTGCCAGCAGCTTAGGGGGGCCTAAGAGAGAGACCCAGTACTTC	CASSLGGPKRETQYF
.	TRBJ2-1	.	TRBV7-9	TGTGCCAGCAGCCCAACCGGGACTTACTACAATGAGCAGTTCTTC	CASSPTGTYYNEQFF
TRBD1	TRBJ2-1	.	TRBV19	TGTGCCAGTAGTATTGACAGGGGTGTGAGCAATGAGCAGTTCTTC	CASSIDRGVSNEQFF
.	TRBJ1-2	.	TRBV29-1	TGCAGCGTTGAAAGGACAGCTATCTTCGGGGGCTACACCTTC	CSVERTAIFGGYTF
.	TRBJ1-4	.	TRBV4-1	TGCGCCAGCAGCGAACAGGGCCGAACCGAAAAACTGTTTTTT	CASSEQGRTEKLFF
.	TRBJ2-5	.	TRBV4-2	TGTGCCAGCAGCCAAGATCTGGCTAGCGATGAGACCCAGTACTTC	CASSQDLASDETQYF
TRBD1	TRBJ1-2	.	TRBV2	TGTGCCAGCAGCGAGACAGGGTTTAGCTATGGCTACACCTTC	CASSETGFSYGYTF
.	TRBJ1-2	.	TRBV6-4	TGTGCCAGCAGTGACTCCAGAGGCTACACCTTC	CASSDSRGYTF
TRBD1	TRBJ2-7	.	TRBV2	TGTGCCAGCAGTGAAGCGACAGGGGACTACGAGCAGTACTTC	CASSEATGDYEQYF
TRBD2	TRBJ2-7	.	TRBV9	TGTGCCAGCAGCGCTGGACTAGCGGGGGTCTCCTACGAGCAGTACTTC	CASSAGLAGVSYEQYF
TRBD2	TRBJ2-5	.	TRBV19	TGTGCCAGTAGTATTAAGAGACTAGCGGGAGGTTTCGGAGAGACCCAGTACTTC	CASSIKRLAGGFGETQYF
TRBD2	TRBJ2-1	.	TRBV4-1	TGCGCCAGCAGCCAAGATTTCGCTAGCGGGACCTACAATGAGCAGTTCTTC	CASSQDFASGTYNEQFF
.	TRBJ2-3	.	TRBV2	TGTGCCAGCTCAGGAAGCACAGATACGCAGTATTTT	CASSGSTDTQYF
.	TRBJ1-4	.	TRBV7-9	TGTGCCAGCAGCATTGGGACAAGGGTTAATGAAAAACTGTTTTTT	CASSIGTRVNEKLFF
TRBD2	TRBJ2-3	.	TRBV27	TGTGCCAGCCGATTAGCGGGAGGGGGGGCCTACACAGATACGCAGTATTTT	CASRLAGGGAYTDTQYF
.	TRBJ2-1	.	TRBV7-9	TGTGCCAGCAGCTTGTTGGAGGCAGGGGCCAATGAGCAGTTCTTC	CASSLLEAGANEQFF
TRBD1	TRBJ2-7	.	TRBV19	TGTGCCAGTAGTATTGGTAGCGGGACAGGGGTTTTCTACGAGCAGTACTTC	CASSIGSGTGVFYEQYF
.	TRBJ2-1	.	TRBV7-7	TGTGCTAGCAGCTTCTCGTCCTCTTCGGAGTTCTTC	CASSFSSSSEFF
.	TRBJ2-1	.	TRBV21-1	TGTGCCAGCAGCACCACCCCTGGACTAGCAGGGAGGATTCGGGAGCAGTTCTTC	CASSTTPGLAGRIREQFF
TRBD1	TRBJ1-5	.	TRBV30	TGTGCCTGGACTACAGGGGGCGGTCAGCCCCAGCATTTT	CAWTTGGGQPQHF
.	TRBJ2-1	.	TRBV29-1	TGCAGCGTTCTCTACTACAATGAGCAGTTCTTC	CSVLYYNEQFF
TRBD1	TRBJ1-2	.	TRBV10-3	TGTGCCATCAGCGGGACAGGGGGTAACTATGGCTACACCTTC	CAISGTGGNYGYTF